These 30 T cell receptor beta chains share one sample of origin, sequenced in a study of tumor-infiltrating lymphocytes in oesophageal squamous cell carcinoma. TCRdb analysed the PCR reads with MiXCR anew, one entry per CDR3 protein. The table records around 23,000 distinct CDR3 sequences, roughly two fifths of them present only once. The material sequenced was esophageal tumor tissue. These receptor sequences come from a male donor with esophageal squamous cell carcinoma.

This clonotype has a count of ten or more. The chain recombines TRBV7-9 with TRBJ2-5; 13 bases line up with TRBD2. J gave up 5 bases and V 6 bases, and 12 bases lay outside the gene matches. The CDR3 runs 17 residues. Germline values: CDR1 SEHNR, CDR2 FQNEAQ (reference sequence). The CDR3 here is CASSYKLAGGPGETQYF. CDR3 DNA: TGTGCCAGCAGTTATAAACTAGCGGGGGGGCCGGGGGAGACCCAGTACTTC. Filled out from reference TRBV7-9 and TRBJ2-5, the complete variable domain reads DTGVSQNPRHKITKRGQNVTFRCDPISEHNRLYWYRQTLGQGPEFLTYFQNEAQLEKSRLLSDRFSAERPKGSFSTLEIQRTEQGDSAMYLCASSYKLAGGPGETQYFGPGTRLLVL.

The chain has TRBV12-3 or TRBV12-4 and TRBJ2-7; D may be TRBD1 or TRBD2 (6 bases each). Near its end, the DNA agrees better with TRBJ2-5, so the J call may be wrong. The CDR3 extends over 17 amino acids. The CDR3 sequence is CASSLGLGGRDQETQYF. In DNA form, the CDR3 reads TGTGCCAGCAGTTTGGGGCTCGGGGGCCGTGACCAAGAGACCCAGTACTTC.

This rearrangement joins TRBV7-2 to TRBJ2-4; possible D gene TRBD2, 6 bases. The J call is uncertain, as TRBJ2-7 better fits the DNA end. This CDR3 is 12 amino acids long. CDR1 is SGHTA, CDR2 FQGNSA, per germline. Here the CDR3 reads CASSLLGGEQYF. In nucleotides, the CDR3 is TGTGCCAGCAGCTTATTGGGGGGCGAGCAGTACTTC.

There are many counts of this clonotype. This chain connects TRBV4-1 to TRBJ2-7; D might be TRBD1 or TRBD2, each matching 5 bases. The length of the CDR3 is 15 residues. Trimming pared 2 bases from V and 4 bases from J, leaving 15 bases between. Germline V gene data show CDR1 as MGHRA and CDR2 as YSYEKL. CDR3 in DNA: TGCGCCAGCAGCCAACAAAGGGGAGCCCCATACGAGCAGTACTTC. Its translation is CASSQQRGAPYEQYF.

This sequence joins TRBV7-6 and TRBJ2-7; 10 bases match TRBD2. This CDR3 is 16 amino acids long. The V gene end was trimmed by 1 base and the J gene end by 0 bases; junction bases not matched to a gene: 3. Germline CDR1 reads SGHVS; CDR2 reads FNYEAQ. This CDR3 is CASSLESGRGSYEQYF. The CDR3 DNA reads TGTGCCAGCAGCTTAGAGAGCGGGAGGGGCTCCTACGAGCAGTACTTC.

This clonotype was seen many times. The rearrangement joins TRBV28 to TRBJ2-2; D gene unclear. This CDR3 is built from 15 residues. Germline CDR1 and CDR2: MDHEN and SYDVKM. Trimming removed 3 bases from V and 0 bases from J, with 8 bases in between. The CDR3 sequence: CASSFPPPNTGELFF. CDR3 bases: TGTGCCAGCAGTTTTCCCCCCCCGAACACCGGGGAGCTGTTTTTT.

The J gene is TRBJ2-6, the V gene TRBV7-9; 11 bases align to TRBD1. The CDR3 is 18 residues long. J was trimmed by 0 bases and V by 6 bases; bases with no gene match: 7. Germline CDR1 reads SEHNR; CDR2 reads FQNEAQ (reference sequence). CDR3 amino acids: CASRLPGQGDSGANVLTF. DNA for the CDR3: TGTGCCAGCAGGTTGCCGGGACAGGGGGACTCTGGGGCCAACGTCCTGACTTTC.

This CDR3 reads CASSLAGGPISYNEQFF. CDR3 coding DNA: TGTGCCAGCAGCTTAGCGGGGGGGCCTATTTCCTACAATGAGCAGTTCTTC. The rearrangement joins TRBV7-3 to TRBJ2-7, with 9 bases aligning to TRBD2. The closer fit of TRBJ2-1 to the DNA end suggests the J call may be wrong. CDR1 SGHTA and CDR2 FQGTGA come from the germline V gene. The CDR3 consists of 17 residues.

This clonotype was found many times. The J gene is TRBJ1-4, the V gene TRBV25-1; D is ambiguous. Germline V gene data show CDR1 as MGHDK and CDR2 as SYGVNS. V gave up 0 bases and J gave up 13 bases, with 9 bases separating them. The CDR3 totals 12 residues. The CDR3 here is CASSEYRIILFF. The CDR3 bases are TGTGCCAGCAGTGAATACAGGATCATACTGTTTTTT.

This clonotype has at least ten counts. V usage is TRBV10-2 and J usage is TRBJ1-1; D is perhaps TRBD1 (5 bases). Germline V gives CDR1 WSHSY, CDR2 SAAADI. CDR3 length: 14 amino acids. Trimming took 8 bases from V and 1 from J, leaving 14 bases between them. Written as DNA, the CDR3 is TGCGCCAGCCAGGACGCCGGGGCGAACACTGAAGCTTTCTTT. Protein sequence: CASQDAGANTEAFF.

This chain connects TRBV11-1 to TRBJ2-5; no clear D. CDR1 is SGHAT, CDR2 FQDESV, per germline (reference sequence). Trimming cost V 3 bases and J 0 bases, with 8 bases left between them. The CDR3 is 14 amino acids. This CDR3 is CASSLGGYQETQYF. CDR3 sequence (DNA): TGTGCCAGCAGCTTGGGCGGCTACCAAGAGACCCAGTACTTC.

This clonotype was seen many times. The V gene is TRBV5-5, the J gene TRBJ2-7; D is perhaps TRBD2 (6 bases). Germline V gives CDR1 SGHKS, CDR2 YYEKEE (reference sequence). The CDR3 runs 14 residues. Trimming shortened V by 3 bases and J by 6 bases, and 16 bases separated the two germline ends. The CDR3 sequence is CASSSHGGLGEQYF. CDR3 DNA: TGTGCCAGCAGCTCCCACGGGGGTCTTGGCGAGCAGTACTTC.

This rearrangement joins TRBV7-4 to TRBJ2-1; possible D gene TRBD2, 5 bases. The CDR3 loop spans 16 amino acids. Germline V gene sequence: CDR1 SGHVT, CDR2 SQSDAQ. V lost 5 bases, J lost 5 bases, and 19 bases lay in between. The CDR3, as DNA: TGTGCCAGCAGCCGAGGGTTGGACCGCGCACACAATGAGCAGTTCTTC. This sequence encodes CASSRGLDRAHNEQFF.

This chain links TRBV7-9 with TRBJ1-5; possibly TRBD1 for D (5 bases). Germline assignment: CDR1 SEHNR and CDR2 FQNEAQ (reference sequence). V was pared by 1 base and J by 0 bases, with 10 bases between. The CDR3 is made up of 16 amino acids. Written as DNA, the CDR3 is TGTGCCAGCAGCTTAGTGGGGGTTTATAGCAATCAGCCCCAGCATTTT. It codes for CASSLVGVYSNQPQHF.

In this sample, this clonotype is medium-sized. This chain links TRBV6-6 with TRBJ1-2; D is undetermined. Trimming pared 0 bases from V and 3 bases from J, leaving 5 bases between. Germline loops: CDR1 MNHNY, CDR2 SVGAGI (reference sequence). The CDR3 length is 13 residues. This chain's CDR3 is CASSYSLHYGYTF. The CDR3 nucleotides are TGTGCCAGCAGTTACTCCCTGCACTATGGCTACACCTTC.

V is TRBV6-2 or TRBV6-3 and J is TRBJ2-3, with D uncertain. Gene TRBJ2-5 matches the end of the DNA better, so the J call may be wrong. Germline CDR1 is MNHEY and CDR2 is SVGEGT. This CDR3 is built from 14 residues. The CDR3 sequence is CASSVSLSGETQYF. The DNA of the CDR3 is TGTGCCAGCAGTGTTAGCCTCAGTGGGGAGACCCAGTACTTC.

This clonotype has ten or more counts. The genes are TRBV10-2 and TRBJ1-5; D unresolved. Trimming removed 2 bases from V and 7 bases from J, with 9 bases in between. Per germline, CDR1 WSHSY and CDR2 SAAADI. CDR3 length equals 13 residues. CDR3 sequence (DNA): TGCGCCAGCAGTGAGAGGAGGGAACAGCCCCAGCATTTT. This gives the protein CASSERREQPQHF.

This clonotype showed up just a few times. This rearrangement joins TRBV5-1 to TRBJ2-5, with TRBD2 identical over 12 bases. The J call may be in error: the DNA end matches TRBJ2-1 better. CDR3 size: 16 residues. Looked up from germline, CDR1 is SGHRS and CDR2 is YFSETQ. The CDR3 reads CASSTLLAGGGNEQFF. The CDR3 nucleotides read TGCGCCAGCAGCACCCTGCTAGCGGGGGGGGGCAATGAGCAGTTCTTC.

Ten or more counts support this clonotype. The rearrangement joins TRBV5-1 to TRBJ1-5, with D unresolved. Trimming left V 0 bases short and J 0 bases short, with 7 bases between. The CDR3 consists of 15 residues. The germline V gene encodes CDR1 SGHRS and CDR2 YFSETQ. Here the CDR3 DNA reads TGCGCCAGCAGCTTGGGTCCTGATAGCAATCAGCCCCAGCATTTT. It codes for CASSLGPDSNQPQHF.

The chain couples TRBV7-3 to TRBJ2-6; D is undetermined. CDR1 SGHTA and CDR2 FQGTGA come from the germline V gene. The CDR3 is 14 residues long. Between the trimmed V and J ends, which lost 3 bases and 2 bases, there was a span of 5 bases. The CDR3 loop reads CASSLVAGANVLTF. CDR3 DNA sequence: TGTGCCAGCAGCTTGGTAGCTGGGGCCAACGTCCTGACTTTC.

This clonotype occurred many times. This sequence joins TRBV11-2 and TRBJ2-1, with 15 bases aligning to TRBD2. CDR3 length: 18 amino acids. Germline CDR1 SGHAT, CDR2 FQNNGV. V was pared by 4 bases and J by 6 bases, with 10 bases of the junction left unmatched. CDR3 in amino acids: CASSSGLAGGPNFNEQFF. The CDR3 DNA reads TGTGCCAGCAGCTCCGGACTAGCGGGGGGGCCGAATTTCAATGAGCAGTTCTTC. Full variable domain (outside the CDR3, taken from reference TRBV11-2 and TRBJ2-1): EAGVAQSPRYKIIEKRQSVAFWCNPISGHATLYWYQQILGQGPKLLIQFQNNGVVDDSQLPKDRFSAERLKGVDSTLKIQPAKLEDSAVYLCASSSGLAGGPNFNEQFFGPGTRLTVL.

The CDR3 region is CASSFARSYEQYF. The CDR3 region has the DNA TGCGCCAGCAGCTTCGCCAGGTCCTACGAGCAGTACTTC. This rearrangement joins TRBV5-1 to TRBJ2-1; D uncertain. The end of the DNA is better explained by TRBJ2-7, so the J call may be wrong. The CDR3 extends over 13 amino acids. Germline CDR1 SGHRS, CDR2 YFSETQ.

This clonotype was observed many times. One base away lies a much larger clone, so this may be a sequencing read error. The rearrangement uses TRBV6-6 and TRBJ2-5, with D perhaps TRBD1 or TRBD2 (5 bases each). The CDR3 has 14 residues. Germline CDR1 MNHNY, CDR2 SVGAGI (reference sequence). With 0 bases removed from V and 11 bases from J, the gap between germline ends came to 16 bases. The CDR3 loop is CASSYSKWGNEQYF. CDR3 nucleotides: TGTGCCAGCAGTTACTCGAAATGGGGGAATGAGCAGTACTTC.

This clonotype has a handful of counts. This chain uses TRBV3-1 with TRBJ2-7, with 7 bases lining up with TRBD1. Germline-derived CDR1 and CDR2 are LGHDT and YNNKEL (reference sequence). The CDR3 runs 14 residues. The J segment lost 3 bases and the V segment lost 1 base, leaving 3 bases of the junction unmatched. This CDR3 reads CASSQGTGDYEQYF. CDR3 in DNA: TGTGCCAGCAGCCAAGGGACAGGAGACTACGAGCAGTACTTC.

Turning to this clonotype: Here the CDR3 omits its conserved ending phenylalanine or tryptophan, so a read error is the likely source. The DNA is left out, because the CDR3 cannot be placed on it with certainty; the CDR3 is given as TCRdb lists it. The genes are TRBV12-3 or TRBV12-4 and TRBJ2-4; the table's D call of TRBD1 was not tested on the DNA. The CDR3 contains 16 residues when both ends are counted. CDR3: CASSQGTANSPLHFGN.

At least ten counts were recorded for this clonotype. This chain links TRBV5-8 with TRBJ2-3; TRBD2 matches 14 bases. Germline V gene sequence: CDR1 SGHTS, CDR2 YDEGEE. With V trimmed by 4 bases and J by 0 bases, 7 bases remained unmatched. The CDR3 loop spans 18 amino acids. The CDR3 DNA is TGTGCCAGCAGCCCCGGGACTAGCGGGGGCTTTAGCACAGATACGCAGTATTTT. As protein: CASSPGTSGGFSTDTQYF.

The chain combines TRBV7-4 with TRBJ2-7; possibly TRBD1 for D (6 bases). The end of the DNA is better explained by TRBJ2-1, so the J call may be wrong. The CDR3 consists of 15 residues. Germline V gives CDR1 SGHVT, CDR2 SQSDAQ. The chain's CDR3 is CASSLSRAGGDEQFF. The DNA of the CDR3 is TGTGCCAGCAGCTTAAGCCGTGCTGGGGGCGACGAGCAGTTCTTC.

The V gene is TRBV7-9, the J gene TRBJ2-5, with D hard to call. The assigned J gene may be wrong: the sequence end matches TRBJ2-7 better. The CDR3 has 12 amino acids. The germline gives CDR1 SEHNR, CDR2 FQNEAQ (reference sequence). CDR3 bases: TGTGCCAGCAGCCTTGATCCCTACGAGCAGTACTTC. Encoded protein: CASSLDPYEQYF.

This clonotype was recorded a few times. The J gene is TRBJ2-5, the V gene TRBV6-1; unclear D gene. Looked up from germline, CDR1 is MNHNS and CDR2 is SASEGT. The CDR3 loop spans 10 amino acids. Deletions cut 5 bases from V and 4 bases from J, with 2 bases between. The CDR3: CASSSETQYF. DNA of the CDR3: TGTGCCAGCAGTTCAGAGACCCAGTACTTC.

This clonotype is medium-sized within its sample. This CDR3 reads CASSFGWNFNSPLHF. In nucleotides, the CDR3 is TGTGCCAGCAGTTTCGGGTGGAACTTTAATTCACCCCTCCACTTT. The rearrangement joins TRBV28 to TRBJ1-6; D ambiguous. Trimming took 3 bases from V and 6 from J, leaving 12 bases between them. The CDR3 length is 15 residues. Germline V gives CDR1 MDHEN, CDR2 SYDVKM.